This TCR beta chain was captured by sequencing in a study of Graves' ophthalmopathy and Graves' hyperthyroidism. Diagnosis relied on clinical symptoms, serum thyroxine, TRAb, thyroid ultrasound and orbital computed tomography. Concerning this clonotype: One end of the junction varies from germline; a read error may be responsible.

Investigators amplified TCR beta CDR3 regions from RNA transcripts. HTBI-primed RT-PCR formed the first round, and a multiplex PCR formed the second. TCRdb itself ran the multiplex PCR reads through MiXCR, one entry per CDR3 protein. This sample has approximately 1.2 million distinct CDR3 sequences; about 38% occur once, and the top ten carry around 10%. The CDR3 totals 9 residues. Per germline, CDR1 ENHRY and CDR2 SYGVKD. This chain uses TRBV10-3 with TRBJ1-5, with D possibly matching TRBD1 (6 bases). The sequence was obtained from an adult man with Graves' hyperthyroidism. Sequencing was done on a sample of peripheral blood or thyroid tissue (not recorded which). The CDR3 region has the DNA TGTGCCATCAAGAAAACACAGGGTTTT. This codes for CAIKKTQGF.